A selection of T cell receptor beta chains follows, all from one sample in a study of blood T cell repertoires in COVID-19. Using immunoSEQ multiplex PCR, the repertoire was profiled, and TCRdb retains in-frame clones only, with some absent. The sample records some 100,000 clones, 91% being singletons. The sequenced material came from peripheral blood. The receptor set was obtained from a man between 60 and 75 years old with acute or convalescent COVID-19. The CDR3 runs from the conserved cysteine through the conserved F or W. The order of the fields is V gene, clone size, D gene, J gene, CDR3 DNA, CDR3 protein. The D gene is left open where the match is weak. The size field is filled for only some rows; it gives once, few, many or a size class.

v_gene: TRBV15
abundance: .
d_gene: .
j_gene: TRBJ1-2
CDR3nt: TGTGCCACCAGCAGAGATGGGCCCCTCTATGGCTACACCTTC
CDR3aa: CATSRDGPLYGYTF

v_gene: TRBV9
abundance: few
d_gene: .
j_gene: TRBJ1-4
CDR3nt: TGTGCCAGCAGCGTAGGAGCGGGGAATGAAAAACTGTTTTTT
CDR3aa: CASSVGAGNEKLFF

v_gene: TRBV2
abundance: .
d_gene: .
j_gene: TRBJ2-6
CDR3nt: TGTGCCAGCAGCAGGGGCAAATCTGGGGCCAACGTCCTGACTTTC
CDR3aa: CASSRGKSGANVLTF

v_gene: TRBV28
abundance: .
d_gene: TRBD1
j_gene: TRBJ1-4
CDR3nt: TGTGCCAGCAGTTTACCCCAGGGGGTCCGGGAAAAACTGTTTTTT
CDR3aa: CASSLPQGVREKLFF

v_gene: TRBV19
abundance: .
d_gene: .
j_gene: TRBJ2-5
CDR3nt: TGTGCCAGTAGTATAGCGCGGGAAGAGACCCAGTACTTC
CDR3aa: CASSIAREETQYF

v_gene: TRBV28
abundance: .
d_gene: TRBD2
j_gene: TRBJ2-5
CDR3nt: TGTGCCAGCAGTTTAGCGGGAGGGAGGGAGACCCAGTACTTC
CDR3aa: CASSLAGGRETQYF

v_gene: TRBV3-1/TRBV3-2
abundance: once
d_gene: .
j_gene: TRBJ1-6
CDR3nt: TGTGCCAGCAGCCAAAATCTTCGGGGGGCCTATTCACCCCTCCACTTT
CDR3aa: CASSQNLRGAYSPLHF

v_gene: TRBV11-2
abundance: .
d_gene: .
j_gene: TRBJ1-6
CDR3nt: TGTGCCAGCAGCTTGGCCCAATATTCACCCCTCCACTTT
CDR3aa: CASSLAQYSPLHF

v_gene: TRBV30
abundance: .
d_gene: .
j_gene: TRBJ1-1
CDR3nt: TGTGCCTGCCTCGGAGGTCCCCCTGGGCTCCTGAACACTGAAGCTTTCTTT
CDR3aa: CACLGGPPGLLNTEAFF

v_gene: TRBV4-1
abundance: .
d_gene: .
j_gene: TRBJ1-2
CDR3nt: TGCGCCAGCAGCCCGGGGAATGACTATGGCTACACCTTC
CDR3aa: CASSPGNDYGYTF

v_gene: TRBV6-5
abundance: .
d_gene: .
j_gene: TRBJ1-5
CDR3nt: TGTGCCAGCAGGGAGAATCAGCCCCAGCATTTT
CDR3aa: CASRENQPQHF

v_gene: TRBV29-1
abundance: .
d_gene: TRBD1
j_gene: TRBJ2-6
CDR3nt: TGCAGCGTTGGGGGGACAGGGAGCTCTGGGGCCAACGTCCTGACTTTC
CDR3aa: CSVGGTGSSGANVLTF

v_gene: TRBV3-1/TRBV3-2
abundance: .
d_gene: .
j_gene: TRBJ1-6
CDR3nt: TGTGCCAGCAGCCAAAGACCAGGGATGGGCTCCTATAATTCACCCCTCCACTTT
CDR3aa: CASSQRPGMGSYNSPLHF

v_gene: TRBV10-3
abundance: .
d_gene: .
j_gene: TRBJ1-1
CDR3nt: TGTGCCATCAGGGCAGGGGTTTCGAACACTGAAGCTTTCTTT
CDR3aa: CAIRAGVSNTEAFF

v_gene: TRBV1
abundance: .
d_gene: .
j_gene: TRBJ2-7
CDR3nt: TGCACCAGCAGTAAACCGGGACAGAAGACCTACGAGCAGTACTTC
CDR3aa: CTSSKPGQKTYEQYF

v_gene: TRBV13
abundance: .
d_gene: TRBD2
j_gene: TRBJ2-7
CDR3nt: TGTGCCAGCAGCCCGATGGGGGGGATTGGCGAGCAGTACTTC
CDR3aa: CASSPMGGIGEQYF

v_gene: TRBV11-3
abundance: .
d_gene: .
j_gene: TRBJ2-1
CDR3nt: TGTGCCAGCAGCTACCGGGACACCCACAATGAGCAGTTCTTC
CDR3aa: CASSYRDTHNEQFF

v_gene: TRBV5-1
abundance: .
d_gene: TRBD2
j_gene: TRBJ2-1
CDR3nt: TGCGCCAGCAGCTTGGAAGGTAGCGGGAGCAATGAGCAGTTCTTC
CDR3aa: CASSLEGSGSNEQFF

v_gene: TRBV24-1
abundance: .
d_gene: TRBD1
j_gene: TRBJ2-3
CDR3nt: TGTGCCACCAGTGGGCAGGGGGCCCGAGGAGATACGCAGTATTTT
CDR3aa: CATSGQGARGDTQYF

v_gene: TRBV24-1
abundance: .
d_gene: .
j_gene: TRBJ1-2
CDR3nt: TGTGCCACCAGTGATTCGTCTGGGGCCTATGGCTACACCTTC
CDR3aa: CATSDSSGAYGYTF

v_gene: TRBV5-1
abundance: .
d_gene: .
j_gene: TRBJ1-1
CDR3nt: TGCGCCAGCAGCGGAACAGGGCTGAACACTGAAGCTTTCTTT
CDR3aa: CASSGTGLNTEAFF

v_gene: TRBV5-1
abundance: few
d_gene: .
j_gene: TRBJ1-2
CDR3nt: TGCGCCAGCAGCTTGGGAGGCGGCGGGAACGGCTACACCTTC
CDR3aa: CASSLGGGGNGYTF

v_gene: TRBV12-5
abundance: .
d_gene: .
j_gene: TRBJ2-1
CDR3nt: TGTGCTAGTGGTTTGGGACTAAGGGCGGCCAATGAGCAGTTCTTC
CDR3aa: CASGLGLRAANEQFF

v_gene: TRBV9
abundance: .
d_gene: .
j_gene: TRBJ2-7
CDR3nt: TGTGCCAGCAGCCCCACCGACAGGACGCCCTCCTACGAGCAGTACTTC
CDR3aa: CASSPTDRTPSYEQYF

v_gene: TRBV27
abundance: .
d_gene: TRBD1
j_gene: TRBJ2-1
CDR3nt: TGTGCCAGCAGGACCGGGACAGGGGCGGAGTTCTTC
CDR3aa: CASRTGTGAEFF

v_gene: TRBV11-2
abundance: few
d_gene: .
j_gene: TRBJ2-4
CDR3nt: TGTGCCAGCAGCCCGCCGGGACATCCCAAAAACATTCAGTACTTC
CDR3aa: CASSPPGHPKNIQYF

v_gene: TRBV10-3
abundance: once
d_gene: TRBD1
j_gene: TRBJ1-3
CDR3nt: TGTGCCATCAGTGAGTCCAGACAGGGGAGGTTCGGAAACACCATATATTTT
CDR3aa: CAISESRQGRFGNTIYF

v_gene: TRBV29-1
abundance: .
d_gene: .
j_gene: TRBJ1-5
CDR3nt: TGCAGCCAATGGACAGCCAATCAGCCCCAGCATTTT
CDR3aa: CSQWTANQPQHF

v_gene: TRBV24-1
abundance: .
d_gene: TRBD1
j_gene: TRBJ2-5
CDR3nt: TGTGCCACCAGTGAAATGCCTGGACAGGGGCGGGAGACCCAGTACTTC
CDR3aa: CATSEMPGQGRETQYF

v_gene: TRBV6-1
abundance: .
d_gene: .
j_gene: TRBJ2-7
CDR3nt: TGTGCCAGCAGTGAGGGCCTCACGTACGAGCAGTACTTC
CDR3aa: CASSEGLTYEQYF

v_gene: TRBV19
abundance: .
d_gene: .
j_gene: TRBJ1-5
CDR3nt: TGTGCCAGTAGTATGTATGGTTTTGGGGGGACGATTCCTAGCAATCAGCCCCAGCATTTT
CDR3aa: CASSMYGFGGTIPSNQPQHF

v_gene: TRBV28
abundance: .
d_gene: TRBD1
j_gene: TRBJ2-7
CDR3nt: TGTGCCAGCAGTTCCGCCGGGACAGGGGCAGGGGAGCAGTACTTC
CDR3aa: CASSSAGTGAGEQYF

v_gene: TRBV29-1
abundance: .
d_gene: .
j_gene: TRBJ2-3
CDR3nt: TGCAGCGTTGGGGCGGGTGGGACGCAGTATTTT
CDR3aa: CSVGAGGTQYF

v_gene: TRBV7-3
abundance: .
d_gene: .
j_gene: TRBJ2-1
CDR3nt: TGTGCCAGCAGCCGCGAGCCTTTGAGGAGGGGCAACAATGAGCAGTTCTTC
CDR3aa: CASSREPLRRGNNEQFF

v_gene: TRBV4-1
abundance: .
d_gene: TRBD2
j_gene: TRBJ2-3
CDR3nt: TGCGCCAGCAGCCAGGGGACTATCCCAAACACAGATACGCAGTATTTT
CDR3aa: CASSQGTIPNTDTQYF

v_gene: TRBV13
abundance: .
d_gene: TRBD1
j_gene: TRBJ1-2
CDR3nt: TGTGCCAGCAGGCCGACAGGGGGCGAGGGTGGCTACACCTTC
CDR3aa: CASRPTGGEGGYTF

v_gene: TRBV9
abundance: .
d_gene: TRBD1
j_gene: TRBJ1-1
CDR3nt: TGTGCCAGCAGCGTCGGACAGGGGGCCACTGAAGCTTTCTTT
CDR3aa: CASSVGQGATEAFF

v_gene: TRBV28
abundance: .
d_gene: TRBD1
j_gene: TRBJ2-5
CDR3nt: TGTGCCAGCAGTTTAACACAGGGGGCATTGGAGACCCAGTACTTC
CDR3aa: CASSLTQGALETQYF

v_gene: TRBV30
abundance: .
d_gene: .
j_gene: TRBJ1-6
CDR3nt: TGTGCCTGGAGTCAGATGGCTTTGGGGAGCTCCTATAATTCACCCCTCCACTTT
CDR3aa: CAWSQMALGSSYNSPLHF

v_gene: TRBV19
abundance: .
d_gene: .
j_gene: TRBJ1-5
CDR3nt: TGTGCCAGTAATTGGCGGGCCAGCATTAATCAGCCCCAGCATTTT
CDR3aa: CASNWRASINQPQHF

v_gene: TRBV7-3
abundance: .
d_gene: .
j_gene: TRBJ2-2
CDR3nt: TGTGCCAGCAGCTTATTTTTAGGGGATGGGACCGGGGAGCTGTTTTTT
CDR3aa: CASSLFLGDGTGELFF

v_gene: TRBV5-1
abundance: .
d_gene: TRBD1
j_gene: TRBJ2-3
CDR3nt: TGCGCCAGCAGCAGGACAGGGCGCACAGATACGCAGTATTTT
CDR3aa: CASSRTGRTDTQYF

v_gene: TRBV11-2
abundance: .
d_gene: TRBD1
j_gene: TRBJ2-3
CDR3nt: TGTGCCAGCAGCTTAGCGACCCCGGGACAGGGAGGGAGTACGCAGTATTTT
CDR3aa: CASSLATPGQGGSTQYF

v_gene: TRBV5-6
abundance: .
d_gene: .
j_gene: TRBJ2-1
CDR3nt: TGTGCCAGCAGCTTGATTCCCGATGAGCAGTTCTTC
CDR3aa: CASSLIPDEQFF

v_gene: TRBV7-8
abundance: .
d_gene: .
j_gene: TRBJ2-5
CDR3nt: TGTGCCAGCAGAACGAGCGAGACCCAGTACTTC
CDR3aa: CASRTSETQYF

v_gene: TRBV21-1
abundance: .
d_gene: .
j_gene: TRBJ2-1
CDR3nt: TGTGCCAGCAGCTCAGGCCGAGACGGGAGGGCCTACAATGAGCAGTTCTTC
CDR3aa: CASSSGRDGRAYNEQFF

v_gene: TRBV29-1
abundance: .
d_gene: .
j_gene: TRBJ1-2
CDR3nt: TGCAGCGTTGAAGTATACGTCAGGGGCAACTATGGCTACACCTTC
CDR3aa: CSVEVYVRGNYGYTF

v_gene: TRBV28
abundance: .
d_gene: .
j_gene: TRBJ2-7
CDR3nt: TGTGCCAGCAGTTCTAGGGGCGCCTACGAGCAGTACTTC
CDR3aa: CASSSRGAYEQYF

v_gene: TRBV7-9
abundance: .
d_gene: TRBD2
j_gene: TRBJ2-3
CDR3nt: TGTGCCAGCAGCTTCGCCGGACTAGCGGGAAACGCAGATACGCAGTATTTT
CDR3aa: CASSFAGLAGNADTQYF